The next 20 T cell receptor beta chains were all read from a single sample in a study of long-term antiretroviral therapy in people with HIV. Sequencing used immunoSEQ v3.0 at survey level. Profiling relied on immunoSEQ multiplex PCR, and the TCRdb table lists in-frame clones only, not all of them. The top ten clones hold around 13% of a sample with approximately 32,000 clones, approximately 85% of them seen once. Sequencing used unsorted PBMCs, obtained 0.3 years after starting antiretroviral therapy. These receptors came from a man between 18 and 35 years old with HIV.

This clone showed up just a few times. The chain carries TRBV27 and TRBJ2-7; 11 positions agree with TRBD2. Germline CDR1 is MNHEY and CDR2 is SMNVEV (reference sequence). This CDR3 has 15 amino acids. V shed 5 bases, J shed 5 bases, and the junction held 8 bases outside the gene matches. CDR3 residues: CASSLPTSGSHEQYF. The CDR3 DNA is TGTGCCAGCAGTCTACCCACTAGCGGGAGCCACGAGCAGTACTTC.

The chain couples TRBV6-1 to TRBJ1-2; possible D gene TRBD1, 6 bases. CDR1 is MNHNS and CDR2 is SASEGT in the germline V gene. This CDR3 contains 14 residues. V was shortened by 4 bases and J by 4 bases, with 13 bases between the two germline ends. DNA of the CDR3: TGTGCCAGCAGTGCCGGGGGCGGCAGCTATGGCTACACCTTC. It encodes CASSAGGGSYGYTF.

The chain links TRBV5-1 to TRBJ2-3; tentatively, D is TRBD2 (6 bases). CDR1 is SGHRS and CDR2 is YFSETQ in the germline V gene. This CDR3 has 14 residues. V shed 4 bases and J shed 2 bases, with 11 bases lying between them. The CDR3 is CASSRTDYTDTQYF. The CDR3 DNA reads TGCGCCAGCAGCCGGACGGACTACACAGATACGCAGTATTTT.

V usage is TRBV6-5 and J usage is TRBJ1-1; a possible D gene is TRBD1 (5 bases). Looked up from germline, CDR1 is MNHEY and CDR2 is SVGAGI. There are 16 residues in the CDR3. V lost 0 bases, J lost 0 bases, and 11 bases lay in between. The CDR3 DNA follows: TGTGCCAGCAGTTACTCTGCACTACAGGTGAACACTGAAGCTTTCTTT. It specifies CASSYSALQVNTEAFF.

This sequence joins TRBV15 and TRBJ2-2; D is uncertain. CDR3 length equals 14 residues. From germline, CDR1 is LNHNV and CDR2 YYDKDF (reference sequence). The V gene lost 7 bases and the J gene lost 3 bases, with 12 bases spanning the gap. The CDR3 DNA is TGTGCCACCAAAGGTCATACGGACACCGGGGAGCTGTTTTTT. As protein: CATKGHTDTGELFF.

This clone was detected only a few times. The chain is built from TRBV27 and TRBJ1-5; no definite D call. The CDR3 sequence is 14 residues long. V was pared by 4 bases and J by 4 bases, with 11 bases between. CDR1 is MNHEY, CDR2 SMNVEV, per germline (reference sequence). The CDR3 region is CASSSRGSNQPQHF. CDR3 DNA: TGTGCCAGCAGTTCCCGCGGTTCGAATCAGCCCCAGCATTTT.

The chain employs TRBV7-9 and TRBJ1-4; D is uncertain. The CDR3 contains 16 residues. Trimming took 1 base from V and 0 from J, leaving 9 bases between them. CDR1 is SEHNR, CDR2 FQNEAQ, per germline (reference sequence). The CDR3 bases are TGTGCCAGCAGCTTAGGACTCGCTGCAACTAATGAAAAACTGTTTTTT. It encodes CASSLGLAATNEKLFF.

The chain couples TRBV5-1 to TRBJ2-1, with 12 bases lining up with TRBD2. The CDR3 is 16 amino acids. Germline V lookup: CDR1 SGHRS, CDR2 YFSETQ. The trim removed 4 bases at V and 8 bases at J, leaving 10 bases unmatched. CDR3 in DNA: TGCGCCAGCAGCAGGTTGACTAGCGGGAGTTCGGATGAGCAGTTCTTC. It encodes CASSRLTSGSSDEQFF.

The rearrangement joins TRBV30 to TRBJ2-3; TRBD2 is a possible D gene (6 bases). The CDR3 loop spans 17 amino acids. Trimming removed 2 bases at V and 5 bases at J, with 23 bases between. Germline CDR1 and CDR2: GTSNPN and SVGIG (reference sequence). The CDR3 DNA follows: TGTGCCTGGAGTTCCGATGAGCTAGCGCCGTCGATAGATACGCAGTATTTT. Amino acid sequence: CAWSSDELAPSIDTQYF.

The chain combines TRBV6-6 with TRBJ2-1, with 10 positions matching TRBD2. The CDR3 extends over 15 amino acids. The V segment lost 6 bases and the J segment 4 bases; nucleotides outside the gene matches: 6. Germline V lookup: CDR1 MNHNY, CDR2 SVGAGI (reference sequence). The CDR3 coding sequence is TGTGCCAGCAGAACCTCTAGCGGGGGATACAATGAGCAGTTCTTC. Translation: CASRTSSGGYNEQFF.

This clone was observed a few times. The chain combines TRBV2 with TRBJ2-7, with TRBD2 identical over 13 bases. The CDR3 runs to 17 residues. V lost 6 bases and J lost 7; bases outside the gene matches: 15. From germline, CDR1 is SNHLY and CDR2 FYNNEI. CDR3 protein: CASSLYPTSGGAGEQYF. The DNA for the CDR3 is TGTGCCAGCAGCCTTTACCCAACTAGCGGGGGGGCCGGGGAGCAGTACTTC.

This clone was seen a handful of times. The chain uses TRBV6-5 and TRBJ1-6; D is undetermined. CDR3 length equals 15 residues. Trimming removed 2 bases from V and 7 bases from J, with 12 bases in between. CDR1 and CDR2 (germline): MNHEY, SVGAGI. CDR3 nucleotide sequence: TGTGCCAGCAGTTACACCCGGGCAGTCAATTCACCCCTCCACTTT. It specifies CASSYTRAVNSPLHF.

This clone was counted only a few times. The V and J genes are TRBV6-1 and TRBJ1-5, with TRBD1 matching 7 bases. Germline-derived CDR1 and CDR2 are MNHNS and SASEGT. The CDR3 has 14 amino acids. Trimming removed 10 bases from V and 0 bases from J; junction bases left unmatched: 6. CDR3 bases: TGTGCCACTAGCCAGGGGGTTAGCAATCAGCCCCAGCATTTT. Amino acid sequence: CATSQGVSNQPQHF.

The chain combines TRBV7-9 with TRBJ2-1, with 9 nucleotides matching TRBD1. The CDR3 has 13 amino acids. Looked up from germline, CDR1 is SEHNR and CDR2 is FQNEAQ (reference sequence). Trimming at V came to 5 bases and at J to 7 bases, leaving 3 bases not matched to a gene. The CDR3 protein is CASSVGTGNEQFF. In DNA, the CDR3 is TGTGCCAGCAGCGTGGGGACAGGGAATGAGCAGTTCTTC.

This chain joins TRBV4-2 and TRBJ2-7, with TRBD1 matching over 10 bases. V gave up 3 bases and J gave up 7 bases; unmatched junction bases: 12. Germline V gene lookup returns CDR1 LGHNA and CDR2 YNFKEQ. This CDR3 is 16 amino acids long. The CDR3 reads CASSHASGTGADEQYF. The CDR3 bases are TGTGCCAGCAGCCACGCATCCGGGACAGGGGCCGATGAGCAGTACTTC.

The sample holds a few counts of this clone. V and J are TRBV7-8 and TRBJ2-7, with D perhaps matching TRBD2 (6 bases). V lost 5 bases, J lost 3 bases, and 17 bases lay in between. Per the germline V gene, CDR1 is SGHVS and CDR2 is FQNEAQ. The CDR3 has 15 amino acids. The CDR3 is CASSIQTSIFYEQYF. The CDR3 DNA follows: TGTGCCAGCAGCATCCAGACTAGTATTTTCTACGAGCAGTACTTC.

This clone was observed a single time. The chain joins TRBV6-1 to TRBJ1-3; D is undetermined. The CDR3 length is 12 residues. From germline, CDR1 is MNHNS and CDR2 SASEGT. V lost 2 bases, J lost 8 bases, and 7 bases lay in between. CDR3 sequence reads: CASSEIGYTIYF. The CDR3 DNA reads TGTGCCAGCAGTGAAATCGGGTACACCATATATTTT.

V and J are TRBV28 and TRBJ2-7, with D possibly TRBD1 on 6 matching bases. CDR3 length equals 14 residues. Trimming shortened V by 6 bases and J by 0 bases, and 12 bases separated the two germline ends. Germline CDR1 and CDR2: MDHEN and SYDVKM. CDR3 sequence reads: CASRPGQISYEQYF. CDR3 sequence (DNA): TGTGCCAGCAGACCCGGACAGATCTCCTACGAGCAGTACTTC.

V gene TRBV9 combines with J gene TRBJ1-1, with 9 bases matching TRBD1. The CDR3 sequence is 16 residues long. V dropped 6 bases and J dropped 4; count of bases not matched to a gene: 13. The germline CDR1 and CDR2 sequences are SGDLS and YYNGEE. CDR3 sequence reads: CASTPSPTGGLTEAFF. The CDR3, as DNA: TGTGCCAGCACCCCATCGCCCACAGGGGGCCTCACTGAAGCTTTCTTT.

This sequence joins TRBV6-4 and TRBJ2-3; possibly TRBD2 for D (5 bases). Germline assignment: CDR1 MRHNA and CDR2 SNTAGT. V was clipped by 3 bases and J by 3 bases, with 13 bases between them. The CDR3 is made up of 15 amino acids. The CDR3 region has the DNA TGTGCCAGCAGTGAAGCAGAAGGCGGGACAGATACGCAGTATTTT. The encoded protein is CASSEAEGGTDTQYF.